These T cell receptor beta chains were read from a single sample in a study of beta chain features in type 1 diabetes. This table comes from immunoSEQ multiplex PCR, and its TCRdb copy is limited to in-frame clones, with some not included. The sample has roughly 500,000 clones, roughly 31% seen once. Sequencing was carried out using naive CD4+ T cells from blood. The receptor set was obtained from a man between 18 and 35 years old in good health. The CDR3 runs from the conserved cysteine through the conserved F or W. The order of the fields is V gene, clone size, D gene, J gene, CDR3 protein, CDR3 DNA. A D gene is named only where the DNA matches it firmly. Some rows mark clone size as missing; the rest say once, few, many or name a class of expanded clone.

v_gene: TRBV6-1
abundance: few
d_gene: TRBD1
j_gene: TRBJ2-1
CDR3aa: CASSPGQQTYNEQFF
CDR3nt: TGTGCCAGCAGTCCGGGACAGCAGACCTACAATGAGCAGTTCTTC

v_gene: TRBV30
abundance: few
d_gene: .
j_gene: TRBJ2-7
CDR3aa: CACRRQSASYEQYF
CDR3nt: TGTGCCTGCCGTAGACAGAGCGCCTCCTACGAGCAGTACTTC

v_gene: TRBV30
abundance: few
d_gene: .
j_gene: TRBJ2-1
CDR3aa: CAWGGTGALGQFF
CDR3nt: TGTGCCTGGGGTGGGACGGGTGCCCTCGGGCAGTTCTTC

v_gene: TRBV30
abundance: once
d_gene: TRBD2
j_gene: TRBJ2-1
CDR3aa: CAWSVGLAQGHEQFF
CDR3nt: TGTGCCTGGAGTGTCGGACTAGCCCAAGGCCATGAGCAGTTCTTC

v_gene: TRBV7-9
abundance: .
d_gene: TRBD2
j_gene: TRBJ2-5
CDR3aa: CASSKRYREGETQYF
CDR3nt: TGTGCCAGCAGCAAGCGATACCGGGAGGGGGAGACCCAGTACTTC

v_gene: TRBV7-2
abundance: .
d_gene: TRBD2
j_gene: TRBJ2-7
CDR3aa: CASSRSGTSGTYEQYF
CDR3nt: TGTGCCAGCAGCCGATCCGGGACTAGCGGTACCTACGAGCAGTACTTC

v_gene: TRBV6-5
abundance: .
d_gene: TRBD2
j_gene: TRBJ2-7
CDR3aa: CASTISGSRNEQYF
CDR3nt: TGTGCCAGCACCATTAGCGGGAGTCGAAACGAGCAGTACTTC

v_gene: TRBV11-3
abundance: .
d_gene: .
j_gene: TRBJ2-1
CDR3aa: CASSDRDPSSYNEQFF
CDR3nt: TGTGCCAGCAGCGACCGGGACCCGAGCTCCTACAATGAGCAGTTCTTC

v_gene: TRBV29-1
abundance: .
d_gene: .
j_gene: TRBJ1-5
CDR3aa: CSVDRERSNQPQHF
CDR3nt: TGCAGCGTTGACCGGGAGAGGAGCAATCAGCCCCAGCATTTT

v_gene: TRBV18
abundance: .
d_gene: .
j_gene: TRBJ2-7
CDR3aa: CASSPVQSYEQYF
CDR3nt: TGTGCCAGCTCACCGGTCCAGTCCTACGAGCAGTACTTC

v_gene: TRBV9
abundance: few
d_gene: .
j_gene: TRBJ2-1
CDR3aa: CASSAGTLNEQFF
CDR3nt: TGTGCCAGCAGCGCCGGGACTCTCAATGAGCAGTTCTTC

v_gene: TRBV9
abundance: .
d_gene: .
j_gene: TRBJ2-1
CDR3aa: CASSVSVPKGNEQFF
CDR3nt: TGTGCCAGCAGCGTATCAGTCCCGAAGGGGAATGAGCAGTTCTTC

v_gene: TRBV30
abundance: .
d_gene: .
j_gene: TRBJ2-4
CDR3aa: CAWTRGHLQAKNIQYF
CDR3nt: TGTGCCTGGACAAGAGGCCACCTTCAAGCCAAAAACATTCAGTACTTC

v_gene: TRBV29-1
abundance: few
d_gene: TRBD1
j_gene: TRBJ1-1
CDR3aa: CSVRTGDTEAFF
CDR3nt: TGCAGCGTCAGGACAGGGGACACTGAAGCTTTCTTT

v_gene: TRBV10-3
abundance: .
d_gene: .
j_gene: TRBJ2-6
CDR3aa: CASNPGAGANVLTF
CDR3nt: TGTGCTTCGAACCCAGGGGCCGGGGCCAACGTCCTGACTTTC

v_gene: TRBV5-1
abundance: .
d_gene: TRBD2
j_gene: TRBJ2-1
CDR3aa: CASSATSGSSEQFF
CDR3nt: TGCGCCAGCAGCGCGACTAGCGGGAGCAGTGAGCAGTTCTTC

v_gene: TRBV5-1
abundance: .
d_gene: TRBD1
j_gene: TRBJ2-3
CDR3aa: CASSSTGVSADTQYF
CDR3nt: TGCGCCAGCAGCTCCACAGGGGTATCCGCAGATACGCAGTATTTT

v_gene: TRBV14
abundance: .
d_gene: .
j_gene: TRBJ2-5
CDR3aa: CASSQNRWYQETQYF
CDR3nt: TGTGCCAGCAGCCAAAACCGATGGTACCAAGAGACCCAGTACTTC

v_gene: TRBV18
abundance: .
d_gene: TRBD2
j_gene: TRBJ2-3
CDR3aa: CASSLLAGGSTDTQYF
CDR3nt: TGTGCCAGCTCACTCCTAGCGGGAGGGAGCACAGATACGCAGTATTTT

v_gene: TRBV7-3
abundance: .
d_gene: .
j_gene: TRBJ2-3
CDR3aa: CASSFNMPPDTQYF
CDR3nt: TGTGCCAGCAGCTTCAACATGCCCCCAGATACGCAGTATTTT

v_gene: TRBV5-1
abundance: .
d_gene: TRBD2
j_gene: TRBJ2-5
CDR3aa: CASSREGRGETQYF
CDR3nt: TGCGCCAGCAGTCGGGAGGGTCGGGGAGAGACCCAGTACTTC

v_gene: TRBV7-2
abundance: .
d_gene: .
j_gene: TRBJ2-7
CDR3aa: CASSYQGSSYEQYF
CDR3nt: TGTGCCAGCAGCTATCAGGGAAGCTCCTACGAGCAGTACTTC

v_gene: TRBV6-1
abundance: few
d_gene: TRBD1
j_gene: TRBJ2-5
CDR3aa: CATVWDRMALEAQYF
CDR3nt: TGTGCCACCGTTTGGGACAGAATGGCCTTAGAGGCCCAGTACTTC

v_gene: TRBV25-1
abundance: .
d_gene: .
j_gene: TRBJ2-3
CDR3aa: CASSEVRGFTDTQYF
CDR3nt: TGTGCCAGCAGTGAAGTAAGGGGGTTCACAGATACGCAGTATTTT

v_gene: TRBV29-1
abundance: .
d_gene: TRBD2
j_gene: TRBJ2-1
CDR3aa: CRASGEGHNEQFF
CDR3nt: TGCAGGGCATCGGGGGAGGGGCACAATGAGCAGTTCTTC

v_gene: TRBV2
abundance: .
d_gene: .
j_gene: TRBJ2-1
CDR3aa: CASSDLYRDEQFF
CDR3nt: TGTGCCAGCAGTGATTTATATCGGGATGAGCAGTTCTTC

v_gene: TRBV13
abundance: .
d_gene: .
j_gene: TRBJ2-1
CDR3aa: CASSLGWIANTGMDEQFF
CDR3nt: TGTGCCAGCAGCTTAGGGTGGATAGCGAACACCGGGATGGATGAGCAGTTCTTC

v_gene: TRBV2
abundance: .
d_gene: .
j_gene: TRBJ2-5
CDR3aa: CASSEREETQYF
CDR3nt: TGTGCCAGCAGTGAAAGAGAAGAGACCCAGTACTTC

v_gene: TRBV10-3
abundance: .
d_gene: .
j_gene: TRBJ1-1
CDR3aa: CAISEGRGMNTEAFF
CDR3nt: TGTGCCATCAGTGAAGGAAGGGGTATGAACACTGAAGCTTTCTTT

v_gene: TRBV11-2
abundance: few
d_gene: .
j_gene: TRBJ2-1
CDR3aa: CASSLEPGAFNEQFF
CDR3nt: TGTGCCAGCAGCTTAGAACCGGGTGCCTTCAATGAGCAGTTCTTC

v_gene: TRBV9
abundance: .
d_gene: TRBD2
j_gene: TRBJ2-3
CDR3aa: CASSVSPLAGGGDTQYF
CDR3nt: TGTGCCAGCAGCGTATCTCCACTAGCGGGAGGCGGGGATACGCAGTATTTT

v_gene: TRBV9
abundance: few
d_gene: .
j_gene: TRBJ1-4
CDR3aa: CASSERQDRTNEKLFF
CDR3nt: TGTGCCAGCAGCGAAAGACAGGACCGCACTAATGAAAAACTGTTTTTT

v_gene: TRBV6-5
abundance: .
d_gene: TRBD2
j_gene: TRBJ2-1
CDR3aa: CASSSRGLAGNEQFF
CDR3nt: TGTGCCAGCAGTTCCAGGGGACTAGCGGGCAATGAGCAGTTCTTC

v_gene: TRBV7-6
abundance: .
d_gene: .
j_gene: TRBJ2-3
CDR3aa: CASSLMTDTQYF
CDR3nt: TGTGCCAGCAGCTTAATGACAGATACGCAGTATTTT

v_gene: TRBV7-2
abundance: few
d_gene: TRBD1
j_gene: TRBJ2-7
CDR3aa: CASSLVGQGAYEQYF
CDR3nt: TGTGCCAGCAGCTTGGTGGGACAGGGGGCTTACGAGCAGTACTTC

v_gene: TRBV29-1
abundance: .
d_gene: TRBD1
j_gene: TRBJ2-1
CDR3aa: CSADRVAYNEQFF
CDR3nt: TGCAGCGCTGACAGGGTTGCCTACAATGAGCAGTTCTTC

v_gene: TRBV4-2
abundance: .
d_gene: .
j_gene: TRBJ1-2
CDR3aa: CASSQAASPNYGYTF
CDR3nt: TGTGCCAGCAGCCAAGCGGCCAGCCCTAACTATGGCTACACCTTC

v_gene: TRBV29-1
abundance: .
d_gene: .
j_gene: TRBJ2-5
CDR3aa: CSVAGTPGGGTQYF
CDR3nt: TGCAGCGTAGCCGGGACCCCAGGAGGAGGGACCCAGTACTTC

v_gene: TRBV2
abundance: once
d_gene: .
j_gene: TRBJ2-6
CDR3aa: CASRRQRSGANVLTF
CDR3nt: TGTGCCAGCCGCCGACAGCGCTCTGGGGCCAACGTCCTGACTTTC

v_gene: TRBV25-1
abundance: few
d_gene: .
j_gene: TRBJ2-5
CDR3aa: CATGVRETQYF
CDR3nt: TGTGCCACCGGTGTAAGGGAGACCCAGTACTTC

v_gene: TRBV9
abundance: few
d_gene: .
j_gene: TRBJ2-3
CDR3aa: CASSASTDTQYF
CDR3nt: TGTGCCAGCAGCGCGAGCACAGATACGCAGTATTTT

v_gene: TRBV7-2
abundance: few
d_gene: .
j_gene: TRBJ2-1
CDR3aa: CASSLEAPGKQFF
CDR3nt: TGTGCCAGCAGCTTAGAGGCTCCGGGAAAGCAGTTCTTC

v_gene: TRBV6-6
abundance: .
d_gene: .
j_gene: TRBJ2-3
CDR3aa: CASQWSGTDTQYF
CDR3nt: TGTGCCAGCCAATGGTCTGGCACAGATACGCAGTATTTT

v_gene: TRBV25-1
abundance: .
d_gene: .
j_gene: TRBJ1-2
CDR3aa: CASSDERVRGYTF
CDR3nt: TGTGCCAGCAGTGATGAGAGGGTTCGGGGCTACACCTTC

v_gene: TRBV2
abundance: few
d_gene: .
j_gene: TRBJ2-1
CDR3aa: CASSPLYEYEQFF
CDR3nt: TGTGCCAGCAGTCCGTTGTATGAGTATGAGCAGTTCTTC

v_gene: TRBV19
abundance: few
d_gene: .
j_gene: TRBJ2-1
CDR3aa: CASSITRSYNEQFF
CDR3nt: TGTGCCAGTAGTATAACCCGCTCCTACAATGAGCAGTTCTTC

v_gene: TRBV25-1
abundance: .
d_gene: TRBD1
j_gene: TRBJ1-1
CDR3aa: CASSEGGGANTEAFF
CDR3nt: TGTGCCAGCAGTGAAGGAGGGGGCGCAAACACTGAAGCTTTCTTT

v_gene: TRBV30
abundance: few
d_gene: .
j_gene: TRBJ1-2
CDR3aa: CAWSRAVGGGYTF
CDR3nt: TGTGCCTGGAGTAGGGCAGTAGGAGGAGGCTACACCTTC

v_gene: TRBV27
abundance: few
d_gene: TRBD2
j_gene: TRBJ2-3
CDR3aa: CASSRGGRTDTQYF
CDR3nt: TGTGCCAGCAGTCGGGGGGGTCGGACAGATACGCAGTATTTT

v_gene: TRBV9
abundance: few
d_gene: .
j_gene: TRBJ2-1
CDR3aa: CASSVREGAYNEQFF
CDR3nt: TGTGCCAGCAGCGTCAGAGAGGGAGCCTACAATGAGCAGTTCTTC

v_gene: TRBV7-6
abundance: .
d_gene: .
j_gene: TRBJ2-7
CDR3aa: CASSPWTRAEQYF
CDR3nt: TGTGCCAGCAGCCCCTGGACGCGGGCGGAGCAGTACTTC